A selection of T cell receptor beta chains follows, all from one sample in a study of blood T cell repertoires in COVID-19. The protocol was immunoSEQ multiplex PCR, while the TCRdb copy is restricted to in-frame clones and leaves out a portion. Found here are just over 200,000 clones, around 81% of them singletons; the top ten hold 4.5% to 7%. Material for sequencing was peripheral blood. Every receptor here comes from an older woman with acute or convalescent COVID-19. Each CDR3 is given with its conserved first and last residue. The order of the fields is J gene, D gene, clone size, V gene, CDR3 protein, CDR3 DNA. D genes are given only for firm matches. Clone size is stated in some rows and not others, as once, few, many or a class when expanded.

TRBJ2-5	TRBD2	.	TRBV5-4	CASSSGLAGNQETQYF	TGTGCCAGCAGCTCGGGACTAGCGGGGAACCAAGAGACCCAGTACTTC
TRBJ1-6	TRBD1	.	TRBV15	CATRDREVNSPLHF	TGTGCCACGAGGGACAGGGAGGTCAATTCACCCCTCCACTTT
TRBJ1-2	.	.	TRBV6-5	CASIGQLFYGYTF	TGTGCCAGCATAGGACAGCTTTTCTATGGCTACACCTTC
TRBJ2-3	.	.	TRBV3-1/TRBV3-2	CASSHTPGLRADTQYF	TGTGCCAGCAGCCATACCCCGGGACTCCGAGCAGATACGCAGTATTTT
TRBJ2-1	TRBD2	once	TRBV29-1	CSVQLAGVFNEQFF	TGCAGCGTGCAACTAGCGGGAGTTTTCAATGAGCAGTTCTTC
TRBJ2-7	.	.	TRBV18	CASSPLPPGGEQYF	TGTGCCAGCTCACCACTTCCCCCAGGTGGCGAGCAGTACTTC
TRBJ2-1	.	.	TRBV30	CAWTQGTSYNEQFF	TGTGCCTGGACCCAGGGGACCTCCTACAATGAGCAGTTCTTC
TRBJ2-3	TRBD1	.	TRBV4-1	CASREDRGTDTQYF	TGCGCCAGCAGGGAGGACAGGGGCACAGATACGCAGTATTTT
TRBJ2-7	TRBD1	.	TRBV6-5	CASSTRRGQGVEQYF	TGTGCCAGCAGTACTCGGAGGGGACAGGGGGTCGAGCAGTACTTC
TRBJ2-5	.	.	TRBV5-1	CASSLSGASEETQYF	TGCGCCAGCAGCTTAAGTGGGGCTTCGGAAGAGACCCAGTACTTC
TRBJ1-2	TRBD1	.	TRBV6-6	CASSPTGDYGYTF	TGTGCCAGCAGCCCGACAGGGGACTATGGCTACACCTTC
TRBJ2-1	TRBD2	.	TRBV10-3	CAISDSELAELNEQFF	TGTGCCATCAGTGACTCGGAACTAGCGGAACTCAATGAGCAGTTCTTC
TRBJ2-1	TRBD1	.	TRBV12-3/TRBV12-4	CASSLDRGDEQFF	TGTGCCAGCAGCCTAGACAGGGGTGATGAGCAGTTCTTC
TRBJ2-1	TRBD2	.	TRBV7-6	CASSLTSDSYNEQFF	TGTGCCAGCAGCCTCACTAGCGACTCCTACAATGAGCAGTTCTTC
TRBJ1-5	TRBD1	few	TRBV7-8	CASSPTDRGNQPQHF	TGTGCCAGCAGCCCGACCGACAGGGGCAATCAGCCCCAGCATTTT
TRBJ1-2	.	.	TRBV7-9	CATSPGGPNYGYTF	TGTGCCACCTCGCCGGGCGGGCCTAACTATGGCTACACCTTC
TRBJ1-2	.	.	TRBV5-1	CASSLGPTVNYGYTF	TGCGCCAGCAGCTTGGGACCGACAGTCAACTATGGCTACACCTTC
TRBJ1-1	.	few	TRBV5-1	CASSLATGNTEAFF	TGCGCCAGCAGCTTGGCCACGGGGAACACTGAAGCTTTCTTT
TRBJ2-2	.	.	TRBV7-2	CASSFDRRNTGELFF	TGTGCCAGCAGCTTCGACAGACGGAACACCGGGGAGCTGTTTTTT
TRBJ1-1	.	.	TRBV28	CASSLPGSEGEAFF	TGTGCCAGCAGTCTTCCGGGGTCCGAGGGTGAAGCTTTCTTT
TRBJ2-1	TRBD2	.	TRBV11-2	CASSLSGGSYNEQFF	TGTGCCAGCAGCTTAAGCGGGGGCTCCTACAATGAGCAGTTCTTC
TRBJ2-2	TRBD2	.	TRBV27	CASSLEGGGELFF	TGTGCCAGCAGTTTAGAGGGAGGGGGGGAGCTGTTTTTT
TRBJ2-7	TRBD1	.	TRBV3-1/TRBV3-2	CASSGKDRIHEQYF	TGTGCCAGCAGCGGAAAGGACAGGATCCACGAGCAGTACTTC
TRBJ2-7	.	.	TRBV12-3/TRBV12-4	CASSFNSPYEQYF	TGTGCCAGCAGTTTTAACAGCCCCTACGAGCAGTACTTC
TRBJ1-5	.	.	TRBV30	CAWSRQGLQPQHF	TGTGCCTGGAGTAGGCAGGGGCTTCAGCCCCAGCATTTT
TRBJ1-2	.	.	TRBV5-8	CASSLQGSIYGYTF	TGTGCCAGCAGCTTGCAGGGGTCAATCTATGGCTACACCTTC
TRBJ2-1	.	.	TRBV5-1	CASSLEASRRNEQFF	TGCGCCAGCAGCTTGGAGGCTAGCAGGAGGAATGAGCAGTTCTTC
TRBJ1-5	TRBD1	.	TRBV27	CASSRTGHNQPQHF	TGTGCCAGCAGTAGGACAGGCCACAATCAGCCCCAGCATTTT
TRBJ1-5	.	.	TRBV6-5	CASGTTSNQPQHF	TGTGCCAGCGGGACAACTAGCAATCAGCCCCAGCATTTT
TRBJ2-2	TRBD2	few	TRBV9	CASSVLAGGPGTGELFF	TGTGCCAGCAGCGTACTAGCGGGAGGGCCGGGTACCGGGGAGCTGTTTTTT
TRBJ2-1	TRBD2	.	TRBV19	CASSRGLAGSEQFF	TGTGCCAGTAGTAGGGGACTAGCTGGAAGTGAGCAGTTCTTC
TRBJ1-3	.	.	TRBV16	CASSQSQAISGNTIYF	TGTGCCAGCAGCCAATCTCAGGCGATCTCTGGAAACACCATATATTTT
TRBJ2-1	.	once	TRBV24-1	CATSGASLGPYNEQFF	TGTGCCACCAGTGGCGCCTCTCTAGGCCCCTACAATGAGCAGTTCTTC
TRBJ1-5	.	.	TRBV7-8	CASSPGSGVGDQPQHF	TGTGCCAGCAGCCCCGGCAGCGGGGTAGGGGATCAGCCCCAGCATTTT
TRBJ2-3	.	.	TRBV3-1/TRBV3-2	CASSQDIDTQYF	TGTGCCAGCAGCCAAGATATAGATACGCAGTATTTT
TRBJ2-5	.	.	TRBV2	CASSEGRLEETQYF	TGTGCCAGCAGTGAGGGGAGACTCGAAGAGACCCAGTACTTC
TRBJ1-5	.	.	TRBV18	CASSPQWEPNQPQHF	TGTGCCAGCTCACCACAATGGGAGCCTAATCAGCCCCAGCATTTT
TRBJ2-7	.	once	TRBV15	CATSATGPYEQYF	TGTGCCACCAGTGCGACAGGCCCCTACGAGCAGTACTTC
TRBJ1-3	.	.	TRBV24-1	CATSDGRQARGNTIYF	TGTGCCACCAGTGATGGGAGGCAGGCGAGAGGAAACACCATATATTTT
TRBJ2-5	TRBD1	.	TRBV6-5	CASSYGSTGVETQYF	TGTGCCAGCAGTTACGGCTCGACAGGGGTAGAGACCCAGTACTTC
TRBJ2-2	.	.	TRBV24-1	CATSDRPRDTGELFF	TGTGCCACCAGTGACCGCCCTAGAGACACCGGGGAGCTGTTTTTT
TRBJ1-1	.	many	TRBV29-1	CSVEDGRGAFF	TGCAGCGTTGAAGATGGCAGGGGAGCTTTCTTT
TRBJ2-5	TRBD2	once	TRBV10-3	CAISADSGSPSETQYF	TGTGCCATCAGTGCTGATAGCGGGAGCCCCTCAGAGACCCAGTACTTC
TRBJ1-1	.	.	TRBV5-5	CASSVDYMNTEAFF	TGTGCCAGCAGCGTGGACTACATGAACACTGAAGCTTTCTTT
TRBJ2-1	TRBD2	.	TRBV4-1	CASSQGLLLEQFF	TGCGCCAGCAGCCAGGGACTACTCCTTGAGCAGTTCTTC
TRBJ1-4	.	.	TRBV7-6	CASSSRVGEKLFF	TGTGCCAGCAGCTCCAGGGTTGGAGAAAAACTGTTTTTT
TRBJ2-5	.	.	TRBV12-3/TRBV12-4	CASSFNSQETQYF	TGTGCCAGCAGTTTCAACAGCCAAGAGACCCAGTACTTC